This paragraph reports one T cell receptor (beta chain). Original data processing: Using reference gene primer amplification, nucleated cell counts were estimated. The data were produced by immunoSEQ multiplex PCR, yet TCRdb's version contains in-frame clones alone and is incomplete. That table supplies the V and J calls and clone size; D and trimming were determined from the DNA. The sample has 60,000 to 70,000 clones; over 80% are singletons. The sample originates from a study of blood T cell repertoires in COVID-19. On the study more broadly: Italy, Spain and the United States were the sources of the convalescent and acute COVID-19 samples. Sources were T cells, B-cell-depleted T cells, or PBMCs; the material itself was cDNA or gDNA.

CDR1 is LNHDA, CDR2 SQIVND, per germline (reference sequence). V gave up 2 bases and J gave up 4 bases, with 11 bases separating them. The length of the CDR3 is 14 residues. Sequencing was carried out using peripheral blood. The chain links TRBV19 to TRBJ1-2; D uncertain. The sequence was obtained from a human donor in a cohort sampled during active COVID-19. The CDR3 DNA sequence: TGTGCCAGTAGTATATTTCCATCTAGCTATGGCTACACCTTC. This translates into CASSIFPSSYGYTF.